The 22 T cell receptor beta chains below come from one sample, sequenced in a study of control samples from healthy donors and cancer patients. Data came from immunoSEQ multiplex PCR; TCRdb stores just in-frame clones and leaves some out. The table has some 120,000 clones, about nine tenths seen once. Specimen: blood. These receptors all stem from a man younger than 35 in good health.

This chain links TRBV5-4 with TRBJ2-7; no firm D call. Between the trimmed V and J ends, which lost 1 base and 6 bases, there was a span of 8 bases. This CDR3 contains 12 residues. Looked up from germline, CDR1 is SGHNT and CDR2 is YYREEE (reference sequence). The CDR3 reads CASSLRVGEQYF. For the CDR3, the DNA is TGTGCCAGCAGCTTGCGGGTGGGCGAGCAGTACTTC.

A few counts support this clone. The chain joins TRBV11-2 to TRBJ1-2; D is unresolved. Trimming removed 1 base at V and 2 bases at J, with 11 bases between. CDR1 is SGHAT, CDR2 FQNNGV, per germline. The CDR3 is made up of 15 amino acids. CDR3 DNA sequence: TGTGCCAGCAGCTTAGTGCCGAGTGGGAACTATGGCTACACCTTC. Amino acids: CASSLVPSGNYGYTF.

J is TRBJ2-5 and V is TRBV20-1; D is undetermined. Germline CDR1 is DFQATT and CDR2 is SNEGSKA (reference sequence). The CDR3 has 11 residues. The V gene lost 1 base and the J gene lost 4 bases, with 4 bases spanning the gap. CDR3 DNA: TGCAGTGCTAGAGCATCAGAGACCCAGTACTTC. The encoded protein is CSARASETQYF.

The count of this clone is one. This chain joins TRBV6-2 or TRBV6-3 and TRBJ2-5; possible D gene TRBD2, 6 bases. The CDR3 spans 14 residues. Germline CDR1 is MNHEY and CDR2 is SVGEGT. V was pared by 5 bases and J by 0 bases, with 10 bases between. DNA of the CDR3: TGTGCCAGCAGTCTCCGGGACTACCAAGAGACCCAGTACTTC. This translates into CASSLRDYQETQYF.

The chain is built from TRBV19 and TRBJ1-5; D gene unclear. Germline CDR1 LNHDA, CDR2 SQIVND (reference sequence). V lost 1 base, J lost 5 bases, and 6 bases lay in between. There are 13 residues in the CDR3. The CDR3 is CASSIGTYQPQHF. For the CDR3, the DNA is TGTGCCAGTAGTATAGGAACCTATCAGCCCCAGCATTTT.

Worth noting for this clone: Other DNA sequences within the sample encode an identical CDR3. V usage is TRBV12-3 or TRBV12-4 and J usage is TRBJ1-5; a possible D gene is TRBD1 (5 bases). This CDR3 is built from 13 residues. Trimming cost V 1 base and J 5 bases, with 6 bases left between them. The CDR3 region has the DNA TGTGCCAGCAGTTTAGGGGGCGATCAGCCCCAGCATTTT. It encodes CASSLGGDQPQHF.

Only a few counts were recorded for this clone. CDR3: CASTSEGGKGKSSYEQYF. The CDR3 DNA sequence: TGTGCCAGCACCTCGGAGGGGGGGAAAGGGAAGAGCTCCTACGAGCAGTACTTC. This rearrangement joins TRBV25-1 to TRBJ2-7; D is possibly TRBD2 (7 bases). The germline V gene has CDR1 MGHDK and CDR2 SYGVNS. The CDR3 extends over 18 amino acids. The V end lost 7 bases, the J end lost 0 bases, and 25 bases lay between the germline ends.

The CDR3 protein is CASSLRENSPLHF. DNA for the CDR3: TGTGCCAGCAGCCTCAGGGAGAATTCACCCCTCCACTTT. The chain has TRBV7-3 and TRBJ1-6, with D perhaps TRBD1 (5 bases). V lost 5 bases to trimming and J lost 7 bases, with 9 bases between them. The V gene's germline CDR1 is SGHTA and CDR2 FQGTGA. This CDR3 has 13 amino acids.

The chain has TRBV2 and TRBJ1-3; D not resolved. V lost 8 bases and J lost 0, with 11 bases in between. Per the germline V gene, CDR1 is SNHLY and CDR2 is FYNNEI. This CDR3 is built from 14 residues. DNA for the CDR3: TGTGCCAGCCGGAGACTGATCTCTGGAAACACCATATATTTT. It codes for CASRRLISGNTIYF.

The chain recombines TRBV5-1 with TRBJ2-7; D is perhaps TRBD1 (6 bases). Trimming cost V 6 bases and J 7 bases, with 20 bases left between them. Per germline, CDR1 SGHRS and CDR2 YFSETQ. This CDR3 comprises 14 residues. CDR3 DNA: TGCGCCAGCACCATACAGGGAGTAGAAGGGGAGCAGTACTTC. This gives the protein CASTIQGVEGEQYF.

CDR3 amino acids: CASSLTETEAFF. The CDR3 DNA is TGTGCCAGCAGTCTGACAGAGACTGAAGCTTTCTTT. The chain links TRBV28 to TRBJ1-1; D is perhaps TRBD1 (5 bases). CDR1 MDHEN and CDR2 SYDVKM come from the germline V gene. The CDR3 runs to 12 residues. Trimming cost V 5 bases and J 5 bases, with 9 bases left between them.

The chain uses TRBV11-2 and TRBJ2-7; no firm D call. Germline values: CDR1 SGHAT, CDR2 FQNNGV. V gave up 1 base and J gave up 3 bases, with 7 bases separating them. This CDR3 contains 13 residues. CDR3 region: CASSLAWGYEQYF. DNA for the CDR3: TGTGCCAGCAGCTTAGCGTGGGGCTACGAGCAGTACTTC.

The J gene is TRBJ1-1, the V gene TRBV5-1; 10 bases fit TRBD1. CDR3 length: 21 residues. The V gene's germline CDR1 is SGHRS and CDR2 YFSETQ. With 0 bases clipped from V and 1 base from J, the junction kept 18 bases outside the gene matches. The CDR3 is CASSLAGLRDRGRSRNTEAFF. The DNA of the CDR3 is TGCGCCAGCAGCTTGGCCGGGCTCCGGGACAGGGGCCGGAGTAGGAACACTGAAGCTTTCTTT.

This clone was observed a handful of times. This chain uses TRBV6-5 with TRBJ1-1; D possibly corresponds to TRBD1 (5 bases). The V end was cut by 2 bases, the J end by 6 bases, with 16 bases between. The CDR3 spans 15 residues. The germline V gene encodes CDR1 MNHEY and CDR2 SVGAGI. The CDR3 here is CASSYRRQGNAEAFF. CDR3 sequence (DNA): TGTGCCAGCAGTTACCGTAGGCAGGGTAACGCTGAAGCTTTCTTT.

The chain recombines TRBV19 with TRBJ1-1, with D possibly matching TRBD1 (5 bases). The CDR3 is made up of 14 amino acids. Trimming shortened V by 6 bases and J by 0 bases, and 11 bases separated the two germline ends. Germline V gives CDR1 LNHDA, CDR2 SQIVND (reference sequence). The CDR3 nucleotides are TGTGCCAGTAGCGACTTCAGGGTGAACACTGAAGCTTTCTTT. Its protein product is CASSDFRVNTEAFF.

This clone turned up a few times. The sample has other DNA sequences that encode this CDR3 too. This chain uses TRBV19 with TRBJ1-2, with unresolved D. CDR1 is LNHDA and CDR2 is SQIVND in the germline V gene (reference sequence). Trimming left V 8 bases short and J 4 bases short, with 8 bases between. The CDR3 extends over 11 amino acids. The CDR3 sequence is CASSLSYGYTF. CDR3 sequence (DNA): TGTGCCAGTTCTCTAAGCTATGGCTACACCTTC.

This sequence joins TRBV12-5 and TRBJ1-6, with TRBD1 identical over 10 bases. The CDR3 consists of 16 residues. Trimming cost V 6 bases and J 6 bases; bases outside gene matches: 8. CDR1 is LGHNT and CDR2 is FRNRAP in the germline V gene. The CDR3 DNA follows: TGTGCTAGTGGCAGGGGGACAGGGGTTATTAATTCACCCCTCCACTTT. It codes for CASGRGTGVINSPLHF.

The count of this clone is one. The rearrangement uses TRBV27 and TRBJ2-7, with TRBD2 matching 7 bases. The germline V gene encodes CDR1 MNHEY and CDR2 SMNVEV (reference sequence). V lost 0 bases, J lost 6 bases, and 8 bases stayed unmatched. The CDR3 runs to 15 residues. CDR3 nucleotide sequence: TGTGCCAGCAGTTTATCATGGCGGGGGATTTCCGAGCAGTACTTC. It is translated as CASSLSWRGISEQYF.

The chain links TRBV3-1 (or the pseudogene TRBV3-2) to TRBJ1-1, with TRBD1 matching over 9 bases. CDR3 size: 12 residues. Germline CDR1 is LGHDT and CDR2 is YNNKEL (reference sequence). The J segment lost 8 bases and the V segment lost 7 bases, leaving 5 bases of the junction unmatched. For the CDR3, the DNA is TGTGCCAGCACCGTACAGGGGGCGGAAGCTTTCTTT. Translating it yields CASTVQGAEAFF.

V and J are TRBV19 and TRBJ2-1; tentative D call: TRBD1 (6 bases). The V gene lost 9 bases and the J gene lost 7 bases, with 16 bases spanning the gap. Per germline, CDR1 LNHDA and CDR2 SQIVND (reference sequence). This CDR3 contains 13 residues. CDR3 amino acids: CASQGAGTNEQFF. CDR3 DNA sequence: TGTGCCAGCCAAGGGGCCGGGACAAATGAGCAGTTCTTC.

This chain uses TRBV2 with TRBJ2-2, with D tentatively TRBD1 or TRBD2 (6 bases each). V lost 1 base, J lost 4 bases, and 16 bases lay in between. In germline, CDR1 is SNHLY, CDR2 FYNNEI. This CDR3 has 17 residues. The CDR3 DNA reads as TGTGCCAGCAGTGAAGGTTGGAGGGGGACGTCCACCGGGGAGCTGTTTTTT. This gives the protein CASSEGWRGTSTGELFF.

CDR3 nucleotide sequence: TGTGCCAGCAGCTTAAGGCGGGGGCCCATGAACACTGAAGCTTTCTTT. Translation gives CASSLRRGPMNTEAFF. The chain carries TRBV7-2 and TRBJ1-1; tentatively, D is TRBD1 (6 bases). This CDR3 is 16 amino acids long. The germline V and J ends were trimmed by 2 bases and 0 bases, with 13 bases remaining between them. Germline V gene sequence: CDR1 SGHTA, CDR2 FQGNSA.